The T cell receptor (beta chain) under discussion was sequenced for a study of human T cells and chemical hapten exposure. Study in general: TCR yields per sample varied, mainly owing to small pooled library volume differences. Study results and limitations: Controls had significantly fewer large CDR3 similarity clusters than were formed by expanded TCRs. The number of TCRs over 1 in 1000 frequency stayed unchanged after DPC.

TCRdb analysed the RACE reads with MiXCR anew, one entry per CDR3 protein. The sample holds around 380,000 distinct CDR3 sequences, 4.5% to 7% seen once. Time point specified: pre-sensitization, week 0. Indicated treatment: therapeutic diphenylcyclopropenone sensitization with weekly scalp DPC. Total RNA came from unfractionated whole blood. This clonotype was counted a few times. The antigen is not known. The CDR3 consists of 11 residues. V was pared by 2 bases and J by 7 bases, with 9 bases between. Germline CDR1 is DFQATT and CDR2 is SNEGSKA (reference sequence). This TCR was recovered from a woman aged 18-29 years with alopecia areata. Some clones in this sample may be carry-over from other donors' samples. The V and J genes are TRBV20-1 and TRBJ2-7; D is uncertain. The material was whole blood, obtained in connection with sensitization to the hapten diphenylcyclopropenone (DPC). The CDR3, as DNA: TGCAGTGCTAGACTGTCTGGGGAGCAGTACTTC. Its translation is CSARLSGEQYF.